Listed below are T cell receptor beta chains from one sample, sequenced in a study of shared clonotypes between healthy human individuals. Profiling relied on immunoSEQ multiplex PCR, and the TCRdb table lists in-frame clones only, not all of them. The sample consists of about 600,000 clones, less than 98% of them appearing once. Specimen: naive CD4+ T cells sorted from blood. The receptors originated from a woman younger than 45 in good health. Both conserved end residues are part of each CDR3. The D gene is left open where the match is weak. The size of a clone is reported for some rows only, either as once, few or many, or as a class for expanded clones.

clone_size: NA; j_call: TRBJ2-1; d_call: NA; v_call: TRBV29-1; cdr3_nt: TGCAGCGCCCCGGGTCGTAAGTACAATGAGCAGTTCTTC; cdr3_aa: CSAPGRKYNEQFF
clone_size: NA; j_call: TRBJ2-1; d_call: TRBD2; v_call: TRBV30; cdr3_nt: TGTGCCTGGAGTGTGTGGCTAGCGGAGATCAATGAGCAGTTCTTC; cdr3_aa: CAWSVWLAEINEQFF
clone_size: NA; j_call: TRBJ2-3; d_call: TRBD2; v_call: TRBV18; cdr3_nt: TGTGCCAGCTCACCAATAGGTAGCGGGCGCACAGATACGCAGTATTTT; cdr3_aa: CASSPIGSGRTDTQYF
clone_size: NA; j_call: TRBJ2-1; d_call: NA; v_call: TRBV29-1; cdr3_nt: TGCAGCGTTGAAGATCGCGCAGGGACCTACAATGAGCAGTTCTTC; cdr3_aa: CSVEDRAGTYNEQFF
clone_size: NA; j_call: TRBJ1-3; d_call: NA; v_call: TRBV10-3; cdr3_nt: TGTGCCATCAGTTTTGGTGACTCTGGAAACACCATATATTTT; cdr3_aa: CAISFGDSGNTIYF
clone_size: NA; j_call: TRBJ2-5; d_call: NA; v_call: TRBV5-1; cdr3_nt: TGCGCCAGCAGCTTGGACTGGGAAGGGGATGCCCAGTACTTC; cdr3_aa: CASSLDWEGDAQYF
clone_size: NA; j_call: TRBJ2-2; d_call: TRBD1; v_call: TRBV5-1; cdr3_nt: TGCGCCAGCAGTCAACAGGGGCGGGACACCGGGGAGCTGTTTTTT; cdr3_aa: CASSQQGRDTGELFF
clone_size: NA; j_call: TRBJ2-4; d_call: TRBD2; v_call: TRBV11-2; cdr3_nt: TGTGCCAGCAGCCAGGGGGGACTAGCGATAGCCAAAAACATTCAGTACTTC; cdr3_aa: CASSQGGLAIAKNIQYF
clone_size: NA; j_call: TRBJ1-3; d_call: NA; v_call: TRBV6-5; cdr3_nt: TGTGCCAGCAGACCACCAGGGTACTCTGGAAACACCATATATTTT; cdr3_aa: CASRPPGYSGNTIYF
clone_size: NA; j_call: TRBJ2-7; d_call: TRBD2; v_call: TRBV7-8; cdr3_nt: TGTGCCAGCAGCTTAGCGAGCGGGAGATCAGACGAGCAGTACTTC; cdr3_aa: CASSLASGRSDEQYF
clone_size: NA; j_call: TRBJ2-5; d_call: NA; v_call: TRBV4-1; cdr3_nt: TGCGCCAGCAGCCAAGAGCAGGGTCGGGAGCAGTACTTC; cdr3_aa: CASSQEQGREQYF
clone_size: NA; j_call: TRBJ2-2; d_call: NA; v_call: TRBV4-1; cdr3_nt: TGCGCCAGCAGCCGAAGTACTAGATCGGAAACCGGGGAGCTGTTTTTT; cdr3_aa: CASSRSTRSETGELFF
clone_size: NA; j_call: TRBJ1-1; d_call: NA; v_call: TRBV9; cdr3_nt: TGTGCCAGCAACAGCGAGGGGCGACGGGAAGCTTTCTTT; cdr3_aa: CASNSEGRREAFF
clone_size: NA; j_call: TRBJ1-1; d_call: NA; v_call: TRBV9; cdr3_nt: TGTGCCAGCAGCGTGGCCGGGGACACTGAAGCTTTCTTT; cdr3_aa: CASSVAGDTEAFF
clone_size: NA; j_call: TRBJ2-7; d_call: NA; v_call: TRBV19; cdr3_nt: TGTGCCAGTAATACTAGAGACGGGCCCTACGAGCAGTACTTC; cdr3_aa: CASNTRDGPYEQYF
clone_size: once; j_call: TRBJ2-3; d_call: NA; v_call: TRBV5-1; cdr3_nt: TGCGCCAGCAGCACCTTAGGGGGAGCGGGTATGAACACAGATACGCAGTATTTT; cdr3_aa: CASSTLGGAGMNTDTQYF
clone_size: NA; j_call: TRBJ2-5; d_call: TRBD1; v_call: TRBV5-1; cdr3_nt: TGCGCCAGCAGCTTTTTTGACAGGGTGGGGGAGACCCAGTACTTC; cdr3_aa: CASSFFDRVGETQYF
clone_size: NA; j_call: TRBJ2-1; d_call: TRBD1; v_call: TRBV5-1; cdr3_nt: TGCGCCAGCAGCAAGGGACAGGGGCCGTACAATGAGCAGTTCTTC; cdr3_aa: CASSKGQGPYNEQFF
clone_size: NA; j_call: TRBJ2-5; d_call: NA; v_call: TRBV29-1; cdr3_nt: TGCAGCGTTGTAGGACAGTCCCAAGAGACCCAGTACTTC; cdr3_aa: CSVVGQSQETQYF
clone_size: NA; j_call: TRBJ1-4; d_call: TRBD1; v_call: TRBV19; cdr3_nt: TGTGCCAGTAACCGGGACAGGGCGTCTAATGAAAAACTGTTTTTT; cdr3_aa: CASNRDRASNEKLFF
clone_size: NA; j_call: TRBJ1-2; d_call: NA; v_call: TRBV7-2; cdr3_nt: TGTGCCAGCAGCTTAGTGAGAGAGCTACGGAGATATGGCTACACCTTC; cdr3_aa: CASSLVRELRRYGYTF
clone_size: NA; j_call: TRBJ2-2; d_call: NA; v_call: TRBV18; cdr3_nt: TGTGCCAGCTCACCACCTGATATACACGGAACCGGGGAGCTGTTTTTT; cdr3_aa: CASSPPDIHGTGELFF
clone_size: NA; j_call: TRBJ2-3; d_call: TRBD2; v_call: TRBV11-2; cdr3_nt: TGTGCCAGCAGCTTTGGACTAGCGGGAGCAGCAGATACGCAGTATTTT; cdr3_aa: CASSFGLAGAADTQYF
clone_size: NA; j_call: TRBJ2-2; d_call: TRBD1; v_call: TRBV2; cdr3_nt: TGTGCCAGCAGTGGAAACAGGGGAAACACCGGGGAGCTGTTTTTT; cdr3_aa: CASSGNRGNTGELFF
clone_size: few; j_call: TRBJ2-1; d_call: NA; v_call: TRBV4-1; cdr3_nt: TGCGCCAGCAGCGCACGACTAGACAATGAGCAGTTCTTC; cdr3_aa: CASSARLDNEQFF
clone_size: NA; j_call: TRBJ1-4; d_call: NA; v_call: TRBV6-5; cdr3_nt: TGTGCCAGCAGTTCGTCCGGGGGACTTGAAAAACTGTTTTTT; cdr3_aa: CASSSSGGLEKLFF
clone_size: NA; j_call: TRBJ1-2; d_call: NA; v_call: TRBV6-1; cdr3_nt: TGTGCCAGCAGTGAAAGGGCGGCTCCCTATGGCTACACCTTC; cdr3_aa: CASSERAAPYGYTF
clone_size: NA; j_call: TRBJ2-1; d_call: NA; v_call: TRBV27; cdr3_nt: TGTGCCAGCGGAAGGTGGCCGACCTACAATGAGCAGTTCTTC; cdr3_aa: CASGRWPTYNEQFF
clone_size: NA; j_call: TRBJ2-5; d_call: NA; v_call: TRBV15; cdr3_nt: TGTGCCACCAGCAGGCCCCAAGAGACCCAGTACTTC; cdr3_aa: CATSRPQETQYF
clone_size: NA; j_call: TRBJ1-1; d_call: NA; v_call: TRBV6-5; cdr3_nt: TGTGCCAGCACAGGGTGGGGCACTGAAGCTTTCTTT; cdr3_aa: CASTGWGTEAFF
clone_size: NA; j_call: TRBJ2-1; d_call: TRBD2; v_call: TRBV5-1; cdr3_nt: TGCGCCAGCAGCTCCCGACTAGCGGGAGGGCCGGGGGAGCAGTTCTTC; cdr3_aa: CASSSRLAGGPGEQFF
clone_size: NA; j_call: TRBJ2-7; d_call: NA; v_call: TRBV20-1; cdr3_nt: TGCAGTGCTAGACGGACGGCGAAGCAGTACTTC; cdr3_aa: CSARRTAKQYF
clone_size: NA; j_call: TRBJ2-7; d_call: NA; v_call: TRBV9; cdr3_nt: TGTGCCAGCAGCGTAGATCGGGGAGAGCAGTACTTC; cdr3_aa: CASSVDRGEQYF
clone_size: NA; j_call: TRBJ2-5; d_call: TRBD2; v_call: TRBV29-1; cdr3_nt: TGCAGCGTTGGGGGACTAGCGGGGCACCAAGAGACCCAGTACTTC; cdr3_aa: CSVGGLAGHQETQYF
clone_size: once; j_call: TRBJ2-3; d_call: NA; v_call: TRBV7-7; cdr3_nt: TGTGCCAGCAGCCCTGGGGGTAGCACGATTGATACGCAGTATTTT; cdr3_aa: CASSPGGSTIDTQYF
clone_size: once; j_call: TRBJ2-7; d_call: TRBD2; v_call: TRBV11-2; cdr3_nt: TGTGCCAGCAGCCAAGGGACTAGCGGGTCTTCCTACGAGCAGTACTTC; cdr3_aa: CASSQGTSGSSYEQYF
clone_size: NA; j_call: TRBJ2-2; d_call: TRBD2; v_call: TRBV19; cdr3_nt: TGTGCCAGTAGTTCTAGCGGGACTCACACCGGGGAGCTGTTTTTT; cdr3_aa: CASSSSGTHTGELFF
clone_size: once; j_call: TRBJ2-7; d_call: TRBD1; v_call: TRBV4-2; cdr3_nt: TGTGCCAGCAGCCAAGCGGCTGGACAGGGGGCGTACGAGCAGTACTTC; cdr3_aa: CASSQAAGQGAYEQYF
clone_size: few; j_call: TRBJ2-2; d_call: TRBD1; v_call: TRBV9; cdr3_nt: TGTGCCAGCAGCCCCCGTCGTTCAGGGGGCACCGGGGAGCTGTTTTTT; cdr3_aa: CASSPRRSGGTGELFF
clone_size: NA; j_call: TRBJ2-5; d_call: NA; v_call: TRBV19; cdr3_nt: TGTGCCAGTAGTATTGCAGGAGGCCAAGAGACCCAGTACTTC; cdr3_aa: CASSIAGGQETQYF
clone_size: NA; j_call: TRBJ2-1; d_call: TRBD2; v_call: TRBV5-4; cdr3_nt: TGTGCCAGCACCCCCGGGGGAGGGTCCTACAATGAGCAGTTCTTC; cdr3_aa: CASTPGGGSYNEQFF
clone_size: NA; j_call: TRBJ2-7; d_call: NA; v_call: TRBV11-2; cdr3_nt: TGTGCCAGCAGCTTGGCGACTCACGAGCAGTACTTC; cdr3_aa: CASSLATHEQYF
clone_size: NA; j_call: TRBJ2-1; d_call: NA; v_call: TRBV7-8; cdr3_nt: TGTGCCAGCAGCCCCCTAGGCGGGAACCTTTACAATGAGCAGTTCTTC; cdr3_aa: CASSPLGGNLYNEQFF
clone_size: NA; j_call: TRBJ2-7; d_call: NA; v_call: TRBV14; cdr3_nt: TGTGCCAGCAGCCAAGAGTATTTGGCAACCGAGCAGTACTTC; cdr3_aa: CASSQEYLATEQYF
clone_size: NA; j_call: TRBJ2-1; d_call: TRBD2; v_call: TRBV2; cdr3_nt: TGTGCCAGCAGTATACTAGCGGGAGGGTACAATGAGCAGTTCTTC; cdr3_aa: CASSILAGGYNEQFF